This T cell receptor beta chain stems from a study of a mutant IDH1 vaccine in newly diagnosed glioma. On the study more broadly: With temozolomide cycles, or 4-6 weeks after radiotherapy alone, vaccination was started. Former treatment meant radiotherapy, temozolomide, or both; the majority had gotten both. Of the patients given treatment, around 60% were male and approximately 40% were female, and a mean age of around 44 years was recorded. The study's findings and limits: Pseudoprogression seemed unrelated to changes in top peripheral T cell clonotypes.

This sample's time point: week 11, during vaccination. It was 300 ug of mutant IDH1 20-mer peptide that made up each vaccine dose, given with topical imiquimod. Comment on this clone: The target antigen is unknown.

This CDR3 is built from 15 residues. After removal of 0 bases from V and 9 bases from J, the junction contained 3 bases not matched to a gene. Looked up from germline, CDR1 is SGHRS and CDR2 is YFSETQ. Assay: immunoSEQ multiplex PCR; the TCRdb copy retains only in-frame clones and omits some. The sample holds about 40,000 clones; less than 90% are singletons and the top ten take about 2.2%. The receptor comes from a man aged 35 to 55 with glioma. This chain joins TRBV5-1 and TRBJ2-1; 13 positions match TRBD2. The input for sequencing was PBMCs, taken from a glioma patient whose treatment included an IDH1 peptide vaccine. The CDR3 protein is CASSLGLAGGFEQFF. The CDR3 bases are TGCGCCAGCAGCTTGGGACTAGCGGGAGGATTTGAGCAGTTCTTC.